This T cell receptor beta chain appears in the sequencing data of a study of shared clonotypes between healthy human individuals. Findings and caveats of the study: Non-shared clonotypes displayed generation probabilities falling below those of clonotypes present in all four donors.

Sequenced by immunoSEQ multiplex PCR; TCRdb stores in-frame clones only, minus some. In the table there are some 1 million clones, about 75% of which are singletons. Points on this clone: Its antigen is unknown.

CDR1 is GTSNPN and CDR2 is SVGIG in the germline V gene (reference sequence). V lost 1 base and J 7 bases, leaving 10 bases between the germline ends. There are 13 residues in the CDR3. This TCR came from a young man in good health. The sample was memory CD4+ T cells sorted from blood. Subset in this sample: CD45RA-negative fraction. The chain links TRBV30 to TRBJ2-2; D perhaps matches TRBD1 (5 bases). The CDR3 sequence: CAWSGSGRGELFF. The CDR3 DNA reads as TGTGCCTGGAGTGGGTCAGGGCGCGGGGAGCTGTTTTTT.